This T cell receptor beta chain was captured in a study of T cells expressing NK-cell markers (TCRdb year 2020). For context, the study as a whole: TCR beta-chain repertoires were profiled in sorted CD3+CD56+NKG2C+, CD3+CD56+NKG2C- and CD3+CD56-NKG2C+ T-cell subsets from several donors. Among the eight sequenced donors, seven were HCMV-seropositive and one was HCMV-seronegative. The eight sequenced donors were randomly selected healthy volunteers, three men and five women. Illumina HiSeq 2000/2500, MiSeq or NextSeq was used to sequence libraries as 2 x 150 bp reads.

Study-wide conclusions, independent of this receptor: Those dominant clonotypes were again the most abundant among CD3+CD56-NKG2C+ cells in four donors, at roughly 25-60.1%. In six donors, the dominant CD3+CD56+NKG2C+ clonotypes were among the top 10 CD8+ clonotypes and accounted for about 1.0-7.5% of CD8+ T cells. It remained unclear whether the expanded NKG2C-expressing T cell clones were specific for HCMV antigens.

In regard to this clonotype: This clone's antigen is unknown.

The germline V gene sets CDR1 to KGHSH and CDR2 to LQKENI. Reading from cysteine to phenylalanine, the CDR3 counts 16 amino acids. The entry carries no DNA sequence. HCMV-specific IgG was detected in serum with a commercial ELISA kit to determine HCMV serostatus. Ficoll density gradient centrifugation was used to isolate peripheral blood mononuclear cells from blood. Instrument on record: Illumina HiSeq 2000. The TCR beta cDNA libraries were made using 5'RACE template switching, a step that added both a universal primer site and unique molecular identifiers. cDNA synthesis was primed from the TCR beta constant segment and was followed by two successive PCR amplification steps. The original methods were these. Reads were demultiplexed and grouped by UMI with MIGEC, and clonotypes were assembled and quantified with MiTCR. To remove erroneous sequences, TCR cDNA sequences were retained only when supported by two or more reads. The tcR package was used for downstream repertoire analysis, and clonotypes were matched between fractions using CDR3 nucleotide sequence together with V segment. VDJmatch was used to annotate antigen specificity against VDJdb, with one amino acid substitution in CDR3 allowed. TCRdb reprocessed the raw reads; every CDR3 protein sequence is a single record, and DNA is not supplied. TCRdb's processing, not the authors', yielded these V and J calls. The sample table on file contains fewer than 550,000 distinct CDR3 sequences. The ten largest clones capture more than 1.4% of the sample.

This chain is built from TRBV18 and TRBJ2-3; TCRdb designates TRBD1, a call that cannot be tested without DNA. The sample taken for sequencing was blood T cells: a sorted CD56 or NKG2C T cell subset, CD4+ or CD8+ T cells, or bulk PBMC T cells (not recorded which). This receptor was identified in a woman aged 50 to 60 in good health. Donor details come from another sample of the same person, matched by shared clones. The CDR3: CASSPTGAPLTDTQYF.